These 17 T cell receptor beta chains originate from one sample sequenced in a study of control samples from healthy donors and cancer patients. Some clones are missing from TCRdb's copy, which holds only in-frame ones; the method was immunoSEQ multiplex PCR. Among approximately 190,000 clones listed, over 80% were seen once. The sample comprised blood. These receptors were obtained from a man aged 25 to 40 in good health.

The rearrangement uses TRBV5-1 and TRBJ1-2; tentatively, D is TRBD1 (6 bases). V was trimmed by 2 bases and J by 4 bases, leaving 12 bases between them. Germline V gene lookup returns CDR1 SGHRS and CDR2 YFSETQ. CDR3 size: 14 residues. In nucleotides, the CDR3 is TGCGCCAGCAGCTTCATGGACAGACGCTATGGCTACACCTTC. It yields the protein CASSFMDRRYGYTF.

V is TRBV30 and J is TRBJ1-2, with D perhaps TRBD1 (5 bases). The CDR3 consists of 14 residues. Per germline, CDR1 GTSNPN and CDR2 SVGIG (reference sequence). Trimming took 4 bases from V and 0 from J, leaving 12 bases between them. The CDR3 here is CAWNTGVSNYGYTF. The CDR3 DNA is TGTGCCTGGAACACAGGAGTTTCTAACTATGGCTACACCTTC.

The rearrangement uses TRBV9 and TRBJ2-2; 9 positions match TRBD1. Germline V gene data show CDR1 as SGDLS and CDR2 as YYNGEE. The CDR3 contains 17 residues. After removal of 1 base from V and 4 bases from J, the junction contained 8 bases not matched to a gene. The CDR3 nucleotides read TGTGCCAGCAGCGTACGACCGGGACAGGGAAGCACCGGGGAGCTGTTTTTT. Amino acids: CASSVRPGQGSTGELFF.

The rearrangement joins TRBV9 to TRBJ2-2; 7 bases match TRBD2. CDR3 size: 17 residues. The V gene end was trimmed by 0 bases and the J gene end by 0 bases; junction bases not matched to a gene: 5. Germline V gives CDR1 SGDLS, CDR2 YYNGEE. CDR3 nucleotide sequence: TGTGCCAGCAGCGTAGAAAGGCTAGCGGCGAACACCGGGGAGCTGTTTTTT. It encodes CASSVERLAANTGELFF.

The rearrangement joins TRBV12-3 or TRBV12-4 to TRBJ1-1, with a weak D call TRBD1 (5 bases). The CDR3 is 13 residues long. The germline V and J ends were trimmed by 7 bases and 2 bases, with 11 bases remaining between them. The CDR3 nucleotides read TGTGCCAGCAACCCTGGGGGAAACACTGAAGCTTTCTTT. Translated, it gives CASNPGGNTEAFF.

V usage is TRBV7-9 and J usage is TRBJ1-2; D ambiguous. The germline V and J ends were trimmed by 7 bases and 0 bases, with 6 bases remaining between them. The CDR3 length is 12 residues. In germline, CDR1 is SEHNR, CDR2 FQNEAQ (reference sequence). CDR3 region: CASTESNYGYTF. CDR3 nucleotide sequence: TGTGCCAGCACGGAGTCTAACTATGGCTACACCTTC.

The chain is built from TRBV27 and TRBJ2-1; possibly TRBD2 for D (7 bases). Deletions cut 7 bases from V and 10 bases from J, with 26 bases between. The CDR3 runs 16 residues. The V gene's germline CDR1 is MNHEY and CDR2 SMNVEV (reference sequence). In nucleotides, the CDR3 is TGTGCCAGCAATTATTGGGGGGGCCAGATTACAAAAGAGCAGTTCTTC. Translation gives CASNYWGGQITKEQFF.

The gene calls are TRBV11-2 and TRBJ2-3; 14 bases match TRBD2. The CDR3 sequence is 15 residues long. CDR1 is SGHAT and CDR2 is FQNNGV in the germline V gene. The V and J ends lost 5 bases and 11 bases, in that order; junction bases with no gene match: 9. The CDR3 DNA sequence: TGTGCCAGCAGCCAGAGGACTAGCGGGGGGAGGAAGCAGTATTTT. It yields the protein CASSQRTSGGRKQYF.

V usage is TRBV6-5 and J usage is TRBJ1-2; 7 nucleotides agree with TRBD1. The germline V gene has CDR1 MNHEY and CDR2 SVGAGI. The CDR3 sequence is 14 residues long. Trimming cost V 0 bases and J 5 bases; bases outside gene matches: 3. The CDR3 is CASSYSGTEYGYTF. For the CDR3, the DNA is TGTGCCAGCAGTTACTCTGGGACAGAATATGGCTACACCTTC.

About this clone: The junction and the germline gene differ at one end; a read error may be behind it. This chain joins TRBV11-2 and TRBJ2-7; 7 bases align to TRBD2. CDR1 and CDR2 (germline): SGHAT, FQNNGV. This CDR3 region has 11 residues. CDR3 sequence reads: CASSLGTSYDF. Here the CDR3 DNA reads TGTGCCAGCAGCTTAGGGACTAGTTACGACTTC.

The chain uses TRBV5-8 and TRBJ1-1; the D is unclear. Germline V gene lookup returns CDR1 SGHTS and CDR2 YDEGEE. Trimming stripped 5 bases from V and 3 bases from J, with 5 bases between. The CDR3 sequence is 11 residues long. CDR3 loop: CASRADTEAFF. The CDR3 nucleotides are TGTGCCAGCAGAGCGGACACTGAAGCTTTCTTT.

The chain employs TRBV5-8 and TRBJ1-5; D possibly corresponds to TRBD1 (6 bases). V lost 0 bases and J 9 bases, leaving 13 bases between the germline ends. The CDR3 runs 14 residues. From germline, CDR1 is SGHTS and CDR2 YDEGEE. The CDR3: CASSLGQAWPPQHF. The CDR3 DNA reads TGTGCCAGCAGCTTGGGACAGGCCTGGCCGCCCCAGCATTTT.

This CDR3 reads CASRSDRAVWYEQYF. The CDR3 DNA reads as TGCGCCAGCAGATCGGACAGGGCGGTATGGTACGAGCAGTACTTC. The chain uses TRBV5-1 and TRBJ2-7, with TRBD1 matching 8 bases. The CDR3 is 15 amino acids. V trimming: 5 bases; J trimming: 4 bases; junction bases outside the gene matches: 11. Germline V gene lookup returns CDR1 SGHRS and CDR2 YFSETQ.

The CDR3, as DNA: TGTGCCTGGAGTGGGGGACGGTCGAACTCCTACAATGAGCAGTTCTTC. Translating gives CAWSGGRSNSYNEQFF. The V gene is TRBV30, the J gene TRBJ2-1; D may be TRBD1 or TRBD2 (5 bases each). Between the trimmed V and J ends, which lost 1 base and 0 bases, there was a span of 13 bases. This CDR3 spans 16 amino acids. The germline gives CDR1 GTSNPN, CDR2 SVGIG (reference sequence).

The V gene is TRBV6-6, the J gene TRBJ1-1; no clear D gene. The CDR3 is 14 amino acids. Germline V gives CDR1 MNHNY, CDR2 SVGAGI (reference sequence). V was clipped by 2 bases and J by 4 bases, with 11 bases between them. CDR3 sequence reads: CASSYEGRPTEAFF. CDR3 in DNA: TGTGCCAGCAGTTACGAGGGTAGGCCCACTGAAGCTTTCTTT.

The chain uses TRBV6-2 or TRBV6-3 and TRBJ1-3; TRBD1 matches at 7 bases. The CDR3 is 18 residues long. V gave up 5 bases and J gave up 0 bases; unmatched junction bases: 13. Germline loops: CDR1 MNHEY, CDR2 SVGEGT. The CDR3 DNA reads TGTGCCAGCAGTCCCGGACAGGTGACCTTTTTCTCTGGAAACACCATATATTTT. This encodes CASSPGQVTFFSGNTIYF.

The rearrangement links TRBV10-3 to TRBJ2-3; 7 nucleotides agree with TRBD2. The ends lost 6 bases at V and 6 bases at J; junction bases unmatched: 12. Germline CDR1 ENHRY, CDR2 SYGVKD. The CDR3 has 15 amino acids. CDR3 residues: CAIRVGTTTQDTQYF. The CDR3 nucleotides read TGTGCCATCAGAGTCGGGACTACAACACAGGATACGCAGTATTTT.